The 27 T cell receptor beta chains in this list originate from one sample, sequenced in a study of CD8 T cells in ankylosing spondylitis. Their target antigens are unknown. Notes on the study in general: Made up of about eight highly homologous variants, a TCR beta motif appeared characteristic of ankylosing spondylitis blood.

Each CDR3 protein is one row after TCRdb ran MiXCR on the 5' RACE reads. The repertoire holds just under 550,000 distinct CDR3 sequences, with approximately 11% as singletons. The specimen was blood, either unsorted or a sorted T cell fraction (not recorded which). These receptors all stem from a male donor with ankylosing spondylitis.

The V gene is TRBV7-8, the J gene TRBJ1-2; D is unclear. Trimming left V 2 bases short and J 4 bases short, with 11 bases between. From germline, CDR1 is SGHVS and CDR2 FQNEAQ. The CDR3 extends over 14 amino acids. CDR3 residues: CASSLYGLAYGYTF. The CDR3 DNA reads TGTGCCAGCAGCTTATATGGGTTGGCCTATGGCTACACCTTC.

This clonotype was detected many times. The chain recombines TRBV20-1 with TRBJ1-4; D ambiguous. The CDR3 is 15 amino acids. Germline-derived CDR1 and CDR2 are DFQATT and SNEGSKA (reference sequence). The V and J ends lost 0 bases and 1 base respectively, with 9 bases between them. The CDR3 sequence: CSARDRRQTNEKLFF. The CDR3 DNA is TGCAGTGCTAGAGATAGGAGACAAACTAATGAAAAACTGTTTTTT.

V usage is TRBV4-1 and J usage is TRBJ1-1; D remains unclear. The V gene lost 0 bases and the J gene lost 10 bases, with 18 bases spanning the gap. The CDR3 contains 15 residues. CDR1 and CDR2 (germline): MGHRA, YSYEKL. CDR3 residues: CASSQDRRAAAGAFF. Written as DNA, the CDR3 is TGCGCCAGCAGCCAAGATCGAAGGGCTGCGGCAGGAGCTTTCTTT.

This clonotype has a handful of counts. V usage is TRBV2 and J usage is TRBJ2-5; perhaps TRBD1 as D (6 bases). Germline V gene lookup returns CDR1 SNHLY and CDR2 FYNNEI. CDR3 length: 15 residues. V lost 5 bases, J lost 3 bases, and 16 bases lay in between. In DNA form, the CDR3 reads TGTGCCAGCAGTAGAGACAGGACAACTAAAGAGACCCAGTACTTC. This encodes CASSRDRTTKETQYF. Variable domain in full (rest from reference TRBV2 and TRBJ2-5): EPEVTQTPSHQVTQMGQEVILRCVPISNHLYFYWYRQILGQKVEFLVSFYNNEISEKSEIFDDQFSVERPDGSNFTLKIRSTKLEDSAMYFCASSRDRTTKETQYFGPGTRLLVL.

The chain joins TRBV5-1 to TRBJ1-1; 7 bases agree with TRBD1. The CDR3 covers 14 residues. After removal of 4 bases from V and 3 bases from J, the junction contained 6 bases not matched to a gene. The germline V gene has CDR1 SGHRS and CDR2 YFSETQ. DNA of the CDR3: TGCGCCAGCAGCGACCAGGGGGGGGACACTGAAGCTTTCTTT. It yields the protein CASSDQGGDTEAFF.

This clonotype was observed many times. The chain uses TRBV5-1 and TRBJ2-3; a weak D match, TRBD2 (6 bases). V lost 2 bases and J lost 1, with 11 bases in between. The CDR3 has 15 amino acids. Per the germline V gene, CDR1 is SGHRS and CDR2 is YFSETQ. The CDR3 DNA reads TGCGCCAGCAGCTTTAGCGGCGGCGGCACAGATACGCAGTATTTT. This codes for CASSFSGGGTDTQYF.

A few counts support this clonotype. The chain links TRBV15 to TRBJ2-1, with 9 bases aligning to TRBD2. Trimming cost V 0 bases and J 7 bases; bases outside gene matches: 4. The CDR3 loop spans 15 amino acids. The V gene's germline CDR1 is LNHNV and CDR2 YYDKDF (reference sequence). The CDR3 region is CATSREIAGDNEQFF. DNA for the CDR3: TGTGCCACCAGCAGAGAAATAGCGGGAGATAATGAGCAGTTCTTC.

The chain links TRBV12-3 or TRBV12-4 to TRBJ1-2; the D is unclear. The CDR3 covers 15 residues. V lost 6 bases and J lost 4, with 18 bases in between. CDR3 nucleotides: TGTGCCAGCAGCCCCGACCGAAACTCCATCTATGGCTACACCTTC. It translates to CASSPDRNSIYGYTF.

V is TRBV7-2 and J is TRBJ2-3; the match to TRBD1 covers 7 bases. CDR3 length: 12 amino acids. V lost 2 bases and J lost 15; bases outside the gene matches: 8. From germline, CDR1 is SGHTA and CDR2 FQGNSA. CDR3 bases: TGTGCCAGCAGCTTATCGACAGGGACGAGTTATTTT. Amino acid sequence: CASSLSTGTSYF.

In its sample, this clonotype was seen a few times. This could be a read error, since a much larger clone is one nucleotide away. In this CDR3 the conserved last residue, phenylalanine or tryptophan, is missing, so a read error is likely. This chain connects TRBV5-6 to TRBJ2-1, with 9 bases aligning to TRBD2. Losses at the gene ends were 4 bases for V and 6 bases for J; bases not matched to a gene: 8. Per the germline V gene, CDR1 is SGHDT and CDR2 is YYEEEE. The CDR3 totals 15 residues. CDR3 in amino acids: CASSGGPSGTNEQFL. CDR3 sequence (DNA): TGTGCCAGCAGCGGAGGCCCTAGCGGGACCAATGAGCAGTTCTTG.

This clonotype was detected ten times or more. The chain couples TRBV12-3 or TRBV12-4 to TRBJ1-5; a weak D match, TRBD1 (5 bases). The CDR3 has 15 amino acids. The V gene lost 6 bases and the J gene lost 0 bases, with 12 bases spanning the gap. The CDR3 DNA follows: TGTGCCAGCAGCCCAGGGAGGGGTAGCAATCAGCCCCAGCATTTT. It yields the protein CASSPGRGSNQPQHF.

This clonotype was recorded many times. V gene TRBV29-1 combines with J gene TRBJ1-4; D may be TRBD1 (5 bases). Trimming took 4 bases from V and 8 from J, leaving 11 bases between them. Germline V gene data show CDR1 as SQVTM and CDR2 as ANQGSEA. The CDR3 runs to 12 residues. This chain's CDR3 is CSVVSGNEKLFF. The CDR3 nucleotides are TGCAGCGTTGTGTCAGGGAACGAAAAACTGTTTTTT.

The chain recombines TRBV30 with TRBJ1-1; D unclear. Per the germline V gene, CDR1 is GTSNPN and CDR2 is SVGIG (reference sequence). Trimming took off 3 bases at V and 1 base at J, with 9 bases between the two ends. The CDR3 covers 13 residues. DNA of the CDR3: TGTGCCTGGAGGAGACGCCGGAACACTGAAGCTTTCTTT. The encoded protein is CAWRRRRNTEAFF.

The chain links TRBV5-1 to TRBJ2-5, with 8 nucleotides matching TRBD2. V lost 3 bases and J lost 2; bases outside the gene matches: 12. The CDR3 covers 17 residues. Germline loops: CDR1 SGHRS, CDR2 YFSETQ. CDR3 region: CASSSGTVIAGQETQYF. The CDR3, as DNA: TGCGCCAGCAGCTCTGGGACCGTTATAGCGGGACAAGAGACCCAGTACTTC.

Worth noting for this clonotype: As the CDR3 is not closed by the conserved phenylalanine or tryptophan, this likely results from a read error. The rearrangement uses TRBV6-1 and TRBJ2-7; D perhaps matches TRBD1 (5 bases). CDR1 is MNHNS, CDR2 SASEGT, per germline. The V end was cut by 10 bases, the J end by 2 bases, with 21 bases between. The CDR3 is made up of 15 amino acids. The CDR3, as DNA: TGTGCCATCTATGAGGTAGGGGTCCACACCTACGAGCAGTACCTC. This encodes CAIYEVGVHTYEQYL.

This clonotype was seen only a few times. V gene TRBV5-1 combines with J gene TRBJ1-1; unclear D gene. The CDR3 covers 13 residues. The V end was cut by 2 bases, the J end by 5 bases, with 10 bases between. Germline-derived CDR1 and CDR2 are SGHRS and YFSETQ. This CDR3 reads CASSLQDSTEAFF. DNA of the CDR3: TGCGCCAGCAGCTTACAAGACTCTACTGAAGCTTTCTTT.

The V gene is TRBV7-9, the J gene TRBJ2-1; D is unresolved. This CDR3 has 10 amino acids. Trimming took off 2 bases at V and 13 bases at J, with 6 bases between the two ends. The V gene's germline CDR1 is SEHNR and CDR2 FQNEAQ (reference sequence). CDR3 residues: CASSLTYQFF. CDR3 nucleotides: TGTGCCAGCAGCTTAACCTACCAGTTCTTC.

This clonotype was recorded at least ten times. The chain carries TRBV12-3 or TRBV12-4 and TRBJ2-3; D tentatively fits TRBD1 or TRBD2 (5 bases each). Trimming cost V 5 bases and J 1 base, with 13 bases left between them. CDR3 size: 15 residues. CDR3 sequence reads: CASSPIGAGTDTQYF. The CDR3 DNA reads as TGTGCCAGCAGTCCCATCGGGGCGGGCACAGATACGCAGTATTTT.

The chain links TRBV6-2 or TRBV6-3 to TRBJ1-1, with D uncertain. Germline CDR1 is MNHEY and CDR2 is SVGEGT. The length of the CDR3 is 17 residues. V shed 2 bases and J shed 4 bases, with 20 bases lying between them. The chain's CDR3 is CASSYLPIGRGSTEAFF. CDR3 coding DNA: TGTGCCAGCAGTTACCTCCCAATTGGGCGTGGGAGCACTGAAGCTTTCTTT.

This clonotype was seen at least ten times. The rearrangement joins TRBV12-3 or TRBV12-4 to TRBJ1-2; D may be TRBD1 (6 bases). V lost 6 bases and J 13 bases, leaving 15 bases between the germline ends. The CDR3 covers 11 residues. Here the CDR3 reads CASRKRDKGTF. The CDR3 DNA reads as TGTGCCAGCAGAAAGCGGGACAAAGGCACCTTC.

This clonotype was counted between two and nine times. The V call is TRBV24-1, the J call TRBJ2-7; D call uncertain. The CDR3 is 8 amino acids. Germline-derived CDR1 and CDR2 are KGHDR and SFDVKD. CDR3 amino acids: CATGFLAV. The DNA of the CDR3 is TGTGCCACCGGATTTCTGGCTGTC.

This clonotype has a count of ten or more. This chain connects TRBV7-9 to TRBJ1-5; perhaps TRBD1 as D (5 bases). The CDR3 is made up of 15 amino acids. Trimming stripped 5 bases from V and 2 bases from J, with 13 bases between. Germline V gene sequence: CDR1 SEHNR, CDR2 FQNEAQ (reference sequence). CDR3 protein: CASSPPAGGNQPQHF. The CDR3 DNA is TGTGCCAGCAGCCCTCCTGCGGGGGGCAATCAGCCCCAGCATTTT.

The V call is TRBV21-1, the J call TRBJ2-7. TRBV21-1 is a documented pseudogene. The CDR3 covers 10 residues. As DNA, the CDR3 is TGTGCCAGGGGGAACTACGAGCAGTACTTC. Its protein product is CARGNYEQYF.

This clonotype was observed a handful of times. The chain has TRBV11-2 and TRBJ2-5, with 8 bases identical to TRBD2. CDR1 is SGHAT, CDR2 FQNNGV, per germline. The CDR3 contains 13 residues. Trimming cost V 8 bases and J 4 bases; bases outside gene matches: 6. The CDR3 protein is CASAASGPETQYF. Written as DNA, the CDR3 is TGTGCCAGCGCGGCTAGCGGGCCAGAGACCCAGTACTTC.

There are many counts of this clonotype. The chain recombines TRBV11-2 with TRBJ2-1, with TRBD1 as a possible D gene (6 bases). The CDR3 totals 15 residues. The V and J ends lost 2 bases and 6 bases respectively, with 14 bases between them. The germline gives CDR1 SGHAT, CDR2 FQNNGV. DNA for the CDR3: TGTGCCAGCAGCTTACGTGGGACATACGGCAATGAGCAGTTCTTC. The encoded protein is CASSLRGTYGNEQFF.

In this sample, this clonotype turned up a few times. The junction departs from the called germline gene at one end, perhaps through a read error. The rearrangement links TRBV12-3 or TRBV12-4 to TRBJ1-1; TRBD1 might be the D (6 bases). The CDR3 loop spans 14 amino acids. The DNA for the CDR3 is TGTGCCGGCAGTCCAGGTGGGGGGCGCGGGAAAGCTTTCTTT. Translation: CAGSPGGGRGKAFF.

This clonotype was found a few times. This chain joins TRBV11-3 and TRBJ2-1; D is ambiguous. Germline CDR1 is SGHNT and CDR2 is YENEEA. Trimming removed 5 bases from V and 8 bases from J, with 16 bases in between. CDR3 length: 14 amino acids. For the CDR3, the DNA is TGTGCCAGCAGCCTTAAGGTGCTTGGCTATGAGCAGTTCTTC. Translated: CASSLKVLGYEQFF.